The rows below give T cell receptor beta chains drawn from one sample of a study of blood T cell repertoires in COVID-19. Produced via immunoSEQ multiplex PCR; TCRdb's table is partial and in-frame only. Here the sample spans about 120,000 clones, about 89% being singletons. Material: peripheral blood. These receptors were collected from a human donor with acute or convalescent COVID-19. The donor label of this sample is uncertain. Each CDR3 is given with its conserved first and last residue. A D gene is named only where the DNA matches it firmly. Clone size is not always given. Where it is, it says once, few, many or a class for expanded clones.

j_gene	abundance	v_gene	d_gene	CDR3aa	CDR3nt
TRBJ1-5	.	TRBV3-1/TRBV3-2	.	CASSSDSQPQHF	TGTGCCAGCAGCTCGGACAGTCAGCCCCAGCATTTT
TRBJ2-7	.	TRBV28	.	CASTTYPGAGDTYEQYF	TGTGCCAGCACCACTTACCCCGGGGCAGGGGACACCTACGAGCAGTACTTC
TRBJ2-7	.	TRBV27	TRBD1	CASSLSPLGQGTDYEQYF	TGTGCCAGCAGTTTATCCCCTCTAGGACAGGGGACAGACTACGAGCAGTACTTC
TRBJ1-5	once	TRBV19	.	CASTPGLNQPQHF	TGTGCCAGTACCCCTGGGCTTAATCAGCCCCAGCATTTT
TRBJ2-5	.	TRBV18	TRBD1	CASSPPRQGVYQETQYF	TGTGCCAGCTCACCACCGAGACAGGGGGTTTACCAAGAGACCCAGTACTTC
TRBJ1-2	.	TRBV28	.	CASSFPTSLGYGYTF	TGTGCCAGCAGTTTCCCGACCAGCCTAGGCTATGGCTACACCTTC
TRBJ2-1	.	TRBV18	.	CASSPGALQDNEQFF	TGTGCCAGCTCACCAGGCGCTTTACAGGACAATGAGCAGTTCTTC
TRBJ2-1	.	TRBV10-3	.	CAISDILESSYNEQFF	TGTGCCATCAGTGATATTTTAGAGAGCTCCTACAATGAGCAGTTCTTC
TRBJ2-7	.	TRBV27	.	CASRASGSYEQYF	TGTGCCAGCCGAGCCAGCGGCTCCTACGAGCAGTACTTC
TRBJ1-6	.	TRBV10-2	TRBD1	CASRGNEYRGPLHF	TGCGCCAGCCGTGGTAATGAGTACAGGGGGCCCCTCCACTTT
TRBJ1-1	.	TRBV11-3	.	CASSFQGGTEAFF	TGTGCCAGCAGCTTTCAGGGCGGCACTGAAGCTTTCTTT
TRBJ1-1	.	TRBV2	.	CASKGGYTEAFF	TGTGCCAGCAAAGGCGGTTACACTGAAGCTTTCTTT
TRBJ1-1	.	TRBV6-5	TRBD1	CASSRGTNTEAFF	TGTGCCAGCAGCAGGGGGACGAACACTGAAGCTTTCTTT
TRBJ1-2	.	TRBV15	TRBD1	CATSQTDRAEGYTF	TGTGCCACCAGCCAAACCGACAGGGCTGAAGGCTACACCTTC
TRBJ2-3	.	TRBV30	.	CAWSVLSGSDTQYF	TGTGCCTGGAGTGTACTCAGCGGTTCGGATACGCAGTATTTT
TRBJ2-3	.	TRBV7-6	TRBD2	CASSLTGGPTDTQYF	TGTGCCAGCAGCTTAACGGGAGGGCCTACAGATACGCAGTATTTT
TRBJ1-2	.	TRBV4-2	.	CASSQAPDSYYGYTF	TGTGCCAGCAGCCAAGCCCCTGACAGCTACTATGGCTACACCTTC
TRBJ2-3	.	TRBV6-2/TRBV6-3	.	CASSSPRGKAESTDTQYF	TGTGCCAGCAGTTCCCCCCGTGGGAAAGCGGAGAGCACAGATACGCAGTATTTT
TRBJ1-1	.	TRBV5-1	.	CASSLPGLRQAFF	TGCGCCAGCAGCTTACCGGGACTACGCCAAGCTTTCTTT
TRBJ1-4	.	TRBV28	TRBD1	CASSLPGTGFKALFF	TGTGCCAGCAGTCTCCCCGGGACAGGGTTCAAAGCACTGTTTTTT
TRBJ2-1	.	TRBV10-3	.	CAISESLLANEQFF	TGTGCCATCAGTGAGTCTCTTCTAGCGAATGAGCAGTTCTTC
TRBJ2-7	.	TRBV3-1/TRBV3-2	TRBD2	CASSQDFRTSSYEQYF	TGTGCCAGCAGCCAAGATTTCCGGACTAGCTCCTACGAGCAGTACTTC
TRBJ1-5	few	TRBV5-6	TRBD1	CASSRRGTVNQPQHF	TGTGCCAGCAGCCGAAGAGGGACAGTGAATCAGCCCCAGCATTTT
TRBJ1-1	.	TRBV27	.	CASRSDRLFSEAFF	TGTGCCAGCAGGAGTGACAGGCTTTTTTCTGAAGCTTTCTTT
TRBJ2-3	.	TRBV5-6	.	CASSAQGGSDTQYF	TGTGCCAGCAGCGCCCAGGGGGGTTCAGATACGCAGTATTTT
TRBJ1-4	.	TRBV30	.	CAWGPTYRERKEKLFF	TGTGCCTGGGGACCCACCTACAGGGAAAGGAAGGAAAAACTGTTTTTT
TRBJ2-5	few	TRBV27	TRBD2	CASSSWTSGSQETQYF	TGTGCCAGCAGTTCCTGGACTAGCGGGAGTCAAGAGACCCAGTACTTC
TRBJ2-3	.	TRBV7-3	.	CASSLGVRDTQYF	TGTGCCAGCAGCTTAGGTGTACGGGATACGCAGTATTTT
TRBJ2-1	.	TRBV7-8	.	CASSQTRSLYNEQFF	TGTGCCAGCAGCCAAACTAGGTCGCTTTACAATGAGCAGTTCTTC
TRBJ2-2	.	TRBV15	TRBD1	CATSREGQGAKTGELFF	TGTGCCACCAGCAGAGAGGGACAGGGGGCTAAGACCGGGGAGCTGTTTTTT
TRBJ2-7	.	TRBV29-1	TRBD1	CSAVSGQGAEYEQYF	TGCAGCGCCGTCTCTGGACAGGGAGCAGAATACGAGCAGTACTTC